One sample yielded the 17 T cell receptor beta chains listed below, sequenced in a study of blood T cell repertoires in COVID-19. Measured with immunoSEQ multiplex PCR; TCRdb has only the in-frame clones, and not every one. The data contain more than 110,000 clones, roughly 83% of them singletons. Sequenced input: PBMCs or T cells enriched from blood (not recorded which). These receptors came from a man aged 35-49 years with acute COVID-19.

This clone was counted only a few times. This sequence joins TRBV7-8 and TRBJ2-1, with TRBD2 matching over 8 bases. J gave up 3 bases and V 4 bases, and 2 bases lay outside the gene matches. Looked up from germline, CDR1 is SGHVS and CDR2 is FQNEAQ. This CDR3 spans 14 amino acids. The CDR3 spells CASSSAGGYNEQFF. For the CDR3, the DNA is TGTGCCAGCAGCTCCGCGGGGGGCTACAATGAGCAGTTCTTC.

This chain uses TRBV29-1 with TRBJ2-1, with TRBD2 matching over 7 bases. This CDR3 is built from 11 residues. The V gene end was trimmed by 5 bases and the J gene end by 14 bases; junction bases not matched to a gene: 9. Per the germline V gene, CDR1 is SQVTM and CDR2 is ANQGSEA. The CDR3 region has the DNA TGCAGCGTTTTTAGCGGGCGGCGGGAGTTCTTC. Amino acids: CSVFSGRREFF.

V is TRBV6-6 and J is TRBJ2-7, with TRBD1 identical over 10 bases. The V gene end was trimmed by 5 bases and the J gene end by 4 bases; junction bases not matched to a gene: 8. The CDR3 spans 15 residues. The germline V gene has CDR1 MNHNY and CDR2 SVGAGI (reference sequence). CDR3 region: CASSVQDRGSYEQYF. CDR3 coding DNA: TGTGCCAGCAGTGTCCAGGACAGGGGGTCATACGAGCAGTACTTC.

The rearrangement links TRBV5-1 to TRBJ2-1; TRBD1 agrees at 7 bases. The CDR3 totals 13 residues. CDR1 is SGHRS, CDR2 YFSETQ, per germline. J gave up 9 bases and V 4 bases, and 7 bases lay outside the gene matches. CDR3 bases: TGCGCCAGCAGCCAGGGGGTTTCGGCTGAGCAGTTCTTC. It yields the protein CASSQGVSAEQFF.

This clone has only a few counts. This same CDR3 is encoded by further DNA sequences in the sample. V and J are TRBV30 and TRBJ1-2; D not resolved. Per the germline V gene, CDR1 is GTSNPN and CDR2 is SVGIG (reference sequence). There are 14 residues in the CDR3. Trimming pared 0 bases from V and 2 bases from J, leaving 10 bases between. In DNA form, the CDR3 reads TGTGCCTGGAGTGTACTCGGTCGGAACTATGGCTACACCTTC. It translates to CAWSVLGRNYGYTF.

The V call is TRBV4-2, the J call TRBJ1-4, with 8 positions matching TRBD1. Germline V gene lookup returns CDR1 LGHNA and CDR2 YNFKEQ. V trimming: 1 base; J trimming: 5 bases; junction bases outside the gene matches: 3. CDR3 length: 15 residues. The CDR3 DNA follows: TGTGCCAGCAGCCAAGGGCAGGGGGCGAATGAAAAACTGTTTTTT. Its translation: CASSQGQGANEKLFF.

This sequence joins TRBV27 and TRBJ2-7; tentative D call: TRBD2 (6 bases). Between the trimmed V and J ends, which lost 5 bases and 0 bases, there was a span of 14 bases. Germline CDR1 reads MNHEY; CDR2 reads SMNVEV (reference sequence). The CDR3 loop spans 15 amino acids. CDR3 protein: CASSLGAGTSYEQYF. The CDR3 coding sequence is TGTGCCAGCAGTCTGGGCGCGGGGACCTCCTACGAGCAGTACTTC.

This clone was observed at least ten times. The chain combines TRBV16 with TRBJ1-5; D unclear. Germline-derived CDR1 and CDR2 are KGHSY and FQNENV. This CDR3 spans 14 amino acids. V was cut by 0 bases and J by 4 bases, with 7 bases left in between. In nucleotides, the CDR3 is TGTGCCAGCAGCCAATCGAACGGGAATCAGCCCCAGCATTTT. Translated: CASSQSNGNQPQHF.

The chain couples TRBV6-1 to TRBJ1-2; weak D call: TRBD1 (6 bases). The V end was cut by 2 bases, the J end by 7 bases, with 11 bases between. CDR3 length: 13 amino acids. Germline CDR1 and CDR2: MNHNS and SASEGT. CDR3 amino acids: CASSEQGSFGYTF. The CDR3 DNA is TGTGCCAGCAGTGAACAGGGGTCTTTTGGCTACACCTTC.

V and J are TRBV5-1 and TRBJ2-5, with D tentatively TRBD1 (5 bases). The CDR3 spans 15 residues. Trimming cost V 4 bases and J 3 bases, with 16 bases left between them. The germline V gene encodes CDR1 SGHRS and CDR2 YFSETQ. Here the CDR3 reads CASSAGSATEETQYF. The CDR3 bases are TGCGCCAGCAGCGCCGGAAGTGCGACAGAAGAGACCCAGTACTTC.

The chain recombines TRBV9 with TRBJ1-1; 10 bases are shared with TRBD1. CDR3 length: 14 amino acids. Germline-derived CDR1 and CDR2 are SGDLS and YYNGEE. With 5 bases clipped from V and 3 bases from J, the junction kept 4 bases outside the gene matches. CDR3: CASSSGQGDTEAFF. CDR3 coding DNA: TGTGCCAGCAGTTCTGGACAGGGGGACACTGAAGCTTTCTTT.

The chain recombines TRBV6-5 with TRBJ1-1; 9 nucleotides match TRBD1. V lost 7 bases to trimming and J lost 11 bases; unmatched junction nucleotides: 14. The germline CDR1 and CDR2 sequences are MNHEY and SVGAGI. CDR3 size: 14 residues. The CDR3 sequence: CASTDWGQGPWAFF. CDR3 nucleotides: TGTGCCAGCACCGACTGGGGACAGGGTCCTTGGGCTTTCTTT.

The chain joins TRBV6-2 or TRBV6-3 to TRBJ2-5; 7 nucleotides line up with TRBD1. The CDR3 spans 16 residues. Per germline, CDR1 MNHEY and CDR2 SVGEGT. J was trimmed by 1 base and V by 6 bases; bases with no gene match: 11. CDR3 sequence (DNA): TGTGCCAGCAGCGGAACGGGACAGATAACCCAAGAGACCCAGTACTTC. Amino acids: CASSGTGQITQETQYF.

The chain recombines TRBV7-7 with TRBJ2-1; 10 bases line up with TRBD1. The CDR3 is made up of 15 amino acids. Germline V CDR1 and CDR2: SSHAT, FNYEAQ (reference sequence). V was clipped by 1 base and J by 4 bases; unmatched bases: 1. The CDR3 here is CASSLGQGAYNEQFF. CDR3 nucleotides: TGTGCCAGCAGCTTAGGACAGGGGGCTTACAATGAGCAGTTCTTC.

The rearrangement uses TRBV6-5 and TRBJ2-1, with 8 bases that match TRBD1. The trim removed 8 bases at V and 4 bases at J, leaving 7 bases unmatched. CDR3 length: 14 amino acids. CDR1 is MNHEY and CDR2 is SVGAGI in the germline V gene. CDR3 region: CASQQGGPYNEQFF. CDR3 DNA: TGTGCCAGCCAACAGGGGGGACCATACAATGAGCAGTTCTTC.

This clone showed up just a few times. The V gene is TRBV28, the J gene TRBJ2-7; TRBD2 aligns across 13 bases. The V gene's germline CDR1 is MDHEN and CDR2 SYDVKM. CDR3 length: 17 amino acids. V gave up 0 bases and J gave up 7 bases; unmatched junction bases: 9. CDR3: CASSLWELAGGPGEQYF. The CDR3 DNA reads TGTGCCAGCAGTTTATGGGAACTAGCGGGAGGGCCGGGGGAGCAGTACTTC.

The rearrangement uses TRBV28 and TRBJ1-1; TRBD1 aligns across 7 bases. Germline assignment: CDR1 MDHEN and CDR2 SYDVKM. Trimming cost V 6 bases and J 1 base; bases outside gene matches: 5. The CDR3 consists of 14 residues. CDR3 in DNA: TGTGCCAGCAGCTCCGACAGGGAGAACACTGAAGCTTTCTTT. Translation: CASSSDRENTEAFF.